What follows are 10 T cell receptor beta chains derived from one specimen sequenced in a study of cytomegalovirus exposure and HLA in healthy donors. The PCR used 60 Vbeta and 13 Jbeta primers. The data were produced by immunoSEQ multiplex PCR, yet TCRdb's version contains in-frame clones alone and is incomplete. This sample has some 250,000 clones, with about 81% found just once. The sample comprised PBMCs. The receptors originated from a woman between 40 and 55 years old in good health and CMV-seropositive.

This CDR3 reads CAWNPTGVPTQYF. CDR3 DNA: TGTGCCTGGAACCCGACAGGGGTGCCGACCCAGTACTTC. The chain couples TRBV30 to TRBJ2-5; TRBD1 matches 8 bases. Germline values: CDR1 GTSNPN, CDR2 SVGIG (reference sequence). The CDR3 has 13 residues. Unmatched junction bases numbered 8, after V lost 4 bases and J lost 7 bases.

The CDR3 nucleotides are TGTGCCAGCGCGCTGTTCTCCGGCTACAATGAGCAGTTCTTC. Translating gives CASALFSGYNEQFF. The genes are TRBV27 and TRBJ2-1; no reliable D call. V lost 8 bases, J lost 3 bases, and 14 bases lay in between. The CDR3 runs 14 residues. Germline V gene data show CDR1 as MNHEY and CDR2 as SMNVEV (reference sequence).

The V gene is TRBV6-1, the J gene TRBJ1-1; TRBD1 matches at 7 bases. Germline-derived CDR1 and CDR2 are MNHNS and SASEGT. Trimming cost V 7 bases and J 7 bases; bases outside gene matches: 12. The CDR3 runs to 14 residues. The CDR3 protein is CASKIQGRQGEAFF. CDR3 DNA sequence: TGTGCCAGCAAGATTCAAGGTAGACAGGGTGAAGCTTTCTTT.

This chain uses TRBV7-2 with TRBJ2-7, with D possibly TRBD1 on 5 matching bases. The V end lost 5 bases, the J end lost 1 base, and 12 bases lay between the germline ends. The CDR3 length is 14 residues. Germline assignment: CDR1 SGHTA and CDR2 FQGNSA. The CDR3 protein is CASSPARASYEQYF. CDR3 coding DNA: TGTGCCAGCAGCCCAGCCAGGGCGTCCTACGAGCAGTACTTC.

This clone was seen more than once but under ten times. V and J are TRBV6-5 and TRBJ1-1; 7 bases are shared with TRBD1. With V trimmed by 5 bases and J by 8 bases, 8 bases remained unmatched. Germline values: CDR1 MNHEY, CDR2 SVGAGI. This CDR3 is built from 13 residues. CDR3 protein: CASSAPGQTEAFF. For the CDR3, the DNA is TGTGCCAGCAGTGCTCCGGGACAGACCGAAGCTTTCTTT.

The chain recombines TRBV6-5 with TRBJ1-1, with TRBD1 identical over 8 bases. V dropped 4 bases and J dropped 11; count of bases not matched to a gene: 9. Germline assignment: CDR1 MNHEY and CDR2 SVGAGI. This CDR3 is 13 amino acids long. DNA for the CDR3: TGTGCCAGCAGTTGGGGCCAGGGGGCGCATGCTTTCTTT. Amino acids: CASSWGQGAHAFF.

J is TRBJ2-7 and V is TRBV7-2, with a tentative D call TRBD2 (6 bases). V lost 3 bases, J lost 3 bases, and 9 bases lay in between. CDR1 and CDR2 from the germline V gene are SGHTA and FQGNSA. The CDR3 consists of 13 residues. The CDR3 bases are TGTGCCAGCAGCTTCAGGGACTTCTACGAGCAGTACTTC. It translates to CASSFRDFYEQYF. The entire variable domain, with the rest obtained from reference TRBV7-2 and TRBJ2-7, is as follows: GAGVSQSPSNKVTEKGKDVELRCDPISGHTALYWYRQSLGQGLEFLIYFQGNSAPDKSGLPSDRFSAERTGGSVSTLTIQRTQQEDSAVYLCASSFRDFYEQYFGPGTRLTVT.

The chain uses TRBV28 and TRBJ2-6; unclear D gene. Germline CDR1 and CDR2: MDHEN and SYDVKM. This CDR3 has 13 residues. Trimming cost V 3 bases and J 3 bases, with 3 bases left between them. This CDR3 is CASSFNGANVLTF. For the CDR3, the DNA is TGTGCCAGCAGTTTTAATGGGGCCAACGTCCTGACTTTC. The variable domain in full, completed from reference TRBV28 and TRBJ2-6, reads DVKVTQSSRYLVKRTGEKVFLECVQDMDHENMFWYRQDPGLGLRLIYFSYDVKMKEKGDIPEGYSVSREKKERFSLILESASTNQTSMYLCASSFNGANVLTFGAGSRLTVL.

The chain combines TRBV10-3 with TRBJ2-7; 7 nucleotides align to TRBD2. V lost 5 bases to trimming and J lost 5 bases; unmatched junction nucleotides: 3. The CDR3 spans 12 residues. Germline-derived CDR1 and CDR2 are ENHRY and SYGVKD. The CDR3 here is CAISSLADEQYF. The CDR3 DNA reads TGTGCCATCAGTTCTCTAGCGGACGAGCAGTACTTC.

The V and J genes are TRBV27 and TRBJ1-1, with D perhaps TRBD1 (6 bases). V was trimmed by 2 bases and J by 4 bases, leaving 17 bases between them. CDR3 size: 16 residues. Germline CDR1 reads MNHEY; CDR2 reads SMNVEV (reference sequence). The CDR3 coding sequence is TGTGCCAGCAGTTTACGCACAGGGTATGCCCCCACTGAAGCTTTCTTT. This gives the protein CASSLRTGYAPTEAFF.